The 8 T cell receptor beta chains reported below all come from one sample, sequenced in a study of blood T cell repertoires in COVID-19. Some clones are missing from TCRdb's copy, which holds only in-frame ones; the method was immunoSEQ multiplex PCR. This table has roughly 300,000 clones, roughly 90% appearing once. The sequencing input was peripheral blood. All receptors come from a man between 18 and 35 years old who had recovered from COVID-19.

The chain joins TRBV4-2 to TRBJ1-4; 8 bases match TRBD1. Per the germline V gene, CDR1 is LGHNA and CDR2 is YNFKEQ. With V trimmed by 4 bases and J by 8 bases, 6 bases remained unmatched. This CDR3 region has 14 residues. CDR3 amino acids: CASSLGQGGEKLFF. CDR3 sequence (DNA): TGTGCCAGCAGCCTCGGACAGGGCGGAGAAAAACTGTTTTTT.

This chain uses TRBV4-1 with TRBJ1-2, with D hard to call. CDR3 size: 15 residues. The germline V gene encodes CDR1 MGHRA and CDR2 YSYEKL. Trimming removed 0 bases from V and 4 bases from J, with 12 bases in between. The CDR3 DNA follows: TGCGCCAGCAGCCAAGACCCCAGCGGCTTCTATGGCTACACCTTC. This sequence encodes CASSQDPSGFYGYTF.

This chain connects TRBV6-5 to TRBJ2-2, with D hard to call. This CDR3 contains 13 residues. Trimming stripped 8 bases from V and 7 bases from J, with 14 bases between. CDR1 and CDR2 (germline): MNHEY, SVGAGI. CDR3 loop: CASLSVRSGELFF. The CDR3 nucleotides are TGTGCCAGCCTTTCAGTTCGGAGCGGGGAGCTGTTTTTT.

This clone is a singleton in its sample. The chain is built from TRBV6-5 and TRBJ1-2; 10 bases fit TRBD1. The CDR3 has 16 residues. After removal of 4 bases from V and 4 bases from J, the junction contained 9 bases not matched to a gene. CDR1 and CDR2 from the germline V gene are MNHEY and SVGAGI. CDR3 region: CASSLTTGQGRYGYTF. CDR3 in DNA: TGTGCCAGCAGTTTAACTACGGGACAGGGGCGCTATGGCTACACCTTC.

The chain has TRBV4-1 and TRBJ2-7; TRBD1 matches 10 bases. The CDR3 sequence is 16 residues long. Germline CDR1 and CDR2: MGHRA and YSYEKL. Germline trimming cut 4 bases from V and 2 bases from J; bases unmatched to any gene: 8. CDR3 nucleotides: TGCGCCAGCAGCCTGCCGGGACAGGGGAACCCCTACGAGCAGTACTTC. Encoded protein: CASSLPGQGNPYEQYF.

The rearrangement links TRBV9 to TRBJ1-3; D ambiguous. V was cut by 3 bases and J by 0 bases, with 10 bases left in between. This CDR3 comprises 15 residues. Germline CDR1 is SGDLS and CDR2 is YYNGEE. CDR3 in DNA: TGTGCCAGCAGCGACGACACGAGCTCTGGAAACACCATATATTTT. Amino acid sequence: CASSDDTSSGNTIYF.

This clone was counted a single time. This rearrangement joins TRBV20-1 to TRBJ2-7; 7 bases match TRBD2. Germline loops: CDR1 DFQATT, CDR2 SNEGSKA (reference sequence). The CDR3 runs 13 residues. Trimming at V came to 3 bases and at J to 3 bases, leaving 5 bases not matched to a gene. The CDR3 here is CSASGLADYEQYF. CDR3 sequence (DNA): TGCAGTGCTAGTGGTCTAGCGGACTACGAGCAGTACTTC.

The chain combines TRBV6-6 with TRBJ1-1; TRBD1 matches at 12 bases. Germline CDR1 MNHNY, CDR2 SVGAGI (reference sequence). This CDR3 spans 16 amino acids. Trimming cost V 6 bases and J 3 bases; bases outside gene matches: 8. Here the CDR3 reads CASRSGTGGRDTEAFF. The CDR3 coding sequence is TGTGCCAGCAGATCCGGGACAGGGGGCAGGGACACTGAAGCTTTCTTT.